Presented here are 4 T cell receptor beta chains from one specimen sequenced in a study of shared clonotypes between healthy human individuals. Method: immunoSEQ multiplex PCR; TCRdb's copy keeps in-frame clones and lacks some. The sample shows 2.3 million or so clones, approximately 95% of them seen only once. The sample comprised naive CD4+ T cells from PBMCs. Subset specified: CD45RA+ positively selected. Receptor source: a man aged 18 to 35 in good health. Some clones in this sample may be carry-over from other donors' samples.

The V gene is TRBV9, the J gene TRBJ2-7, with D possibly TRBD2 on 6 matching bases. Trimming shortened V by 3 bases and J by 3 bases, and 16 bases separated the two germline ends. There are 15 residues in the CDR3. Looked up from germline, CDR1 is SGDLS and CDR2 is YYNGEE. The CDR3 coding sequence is TGTGCCAGCAGCGCACCGCCAACGGGGGACTACGAGCAGTACTTC. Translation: CASSAPPTGDYEQYF.

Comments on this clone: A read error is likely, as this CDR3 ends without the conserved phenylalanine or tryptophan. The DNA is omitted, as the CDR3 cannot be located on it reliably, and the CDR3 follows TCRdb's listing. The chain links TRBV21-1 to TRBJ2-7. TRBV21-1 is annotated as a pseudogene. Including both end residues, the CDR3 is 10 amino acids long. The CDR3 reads CASSKGGTGP.

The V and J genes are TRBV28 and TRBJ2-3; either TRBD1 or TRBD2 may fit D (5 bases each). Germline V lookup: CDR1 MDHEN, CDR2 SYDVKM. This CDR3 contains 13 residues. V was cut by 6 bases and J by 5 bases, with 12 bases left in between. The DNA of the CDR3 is TGTGCCAGCAGCCTTCCGAGGGGAGATACGCAGTATTTT. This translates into CASSLPRGDTQYF.

The CDR3 loop is CASSTTSSGNTIYF. The CDR3 coding sequence is TGTGCCAGTAGTACCACCTCCTCCGGAAACACCATATATTTT. V is TRBV19 and J is TRBJ1-3; no clear D gene. The ends were cut back, 4 bases at V and 4 bases at J, with 11 bases in the middle. The CDR3 has 14 residues. Germline CDR1 reads LNHDA; CDR2 reads SQIVND (reference sequence).